The entry below describes one T cell receptor (beta chain). What it binds is not known. The PCR contained 60 Vbeta and 13 Jbeta primers. Repertoires were generated with immunoSEQ multiplex PCR, while TCRdb's copy carries only in-frame clones and drops some. This sample carries approximately 75,000 clones, with 4% to 6% going to the ten biggest clones. This entry comes from a study of cytomegalovirus exposure and HLA in healthy donors. Points from the study as a whole: From TCR beta sequences, most subjects' HLA-A and HLA-B alleles were reportedly predicted accurately.

The V gene's germline CDR1 is SGHDT and CDR2 YYEEEE. The length of the CDR3 is 15 residues. V was trimmed by 4 bases and J by 4 bases, leaving 18 bases between them. The donors gave bone marrow, and they were healthy. The rearrangement links TRBV5-6 to TRBJ2-7; D may be TRBD1 (6 bases). This TCR was recovered from a man between 35 and 55 years old in good health and CMV-seronegative. The source material was PBMCs. The CDR3 is CASSTTHRAGYEQYF. The CDR3 nucleotides are TGTGCCAGCAGCACGACTCACAGGGCTGGGTACGAGCAGTACTTC.